This is a list of T cell receptor beta chains from one sample in a study of T cells in pancreatic ductal adenocarcinoma. Assay used: immunoSEQ multiplex PCR; TCRdb lists only in-frame clones, some missing. The profile covers 85,000 to 120,000 clones, with roughly 96% appearing a single time and roughly 3% taken by the ten largest. Sequencing used PBMCs. These receptors came from a human donor with pancreatic ductal adenocarcinoma. CDR3s include the opening cysteine and the closing phenylalanine or tryptophan. The D gene is left open where the match is weak. Size is stated for part of the rows, as once, few or many counts, or as a class when the clone is expanded.

v_gene	d_gene	j_gene	abundance	CDR3nt	CDR3aa
TRBV7-2	-	TRBJ2-1	once	TGTGCCAGCAGCCTCACTAGCAATGAGCAGTTCTTC	CASSLTSNEQFF
TRBV15	-	TRBJ2-3	-	TGTGCCACCAGCAGCTCTAGAGTCACAGATACGCAGTATTTT	CATSSSRVTDTQYF
TRBV28	-	TRBJ2-7	-	TGTGCCAGCAGTATACTACAGGGATCCTACGAGCAGTACTTC	CASSILQGSYEQYF
TRBV27	-	TRBJ1-5	-	TGTGCCAGCAGTAACGACGGGAATCAGCCCCAGCATTTT	CASSNDGNQPQHF
TRBV28	-	TRBJ2-5	-	TGTGCCAGCAGTTTGTCGGCAGGCCAAGAGACCCAGTACTTC	CASSLSAGQETQYF
TRBV11-2	-	TRBJ2-5	-	TGTGCCAGCAGTCCTCCTGGGGCTAGGGAGACCCAGTACTTC	CASSPPGARETQYF
TRBV30	-	TRBJ2-3	-	TGTGCCTGGAGTGAGGAGCGAAATACGCAGTATTTT	CAWSEERNTQYF
TRBV5-5	TRBD1	TRBJ2-3	-	TGTGCCAGCAGCTTGGCCGGTGGGACAGGGGGCACAGATACGCAGTATTTT	CASSLAGGTGGTDTQYF
TRBV11-2	TRBD2	TRBJ2-5	-	TGTGCCAGCAGCCGACTAGCGTTACAAGAGACCCAGTACTTC	CASSRLALQETQYF
TRBV19	-	TRBJ2-4	-	TGTGCCAAGATTGGCGACTGTGGTAGCGACATTCAGTACTTC	CAKIGDCGSDIQYF
TRBV7-2	-	TRBJ1-2	-	TGTGCCAGCAGCTTAGGAGGGCTGATGGGTGGCTACACCTTC	CASSLGGLMGGYTF
TRBV2	-	TRBJ1-5	-	TGTGCCAGCAGTTACACAGGGAATCAGCCCCAGCATTTT	CASSYTGNQPQHF
TRBV7-9	TRBD1	TRBJ2-1	-	TGTGCCAGCAGCTCAGGGGGTCACAATGAGCAGTTCTTC	CASSSGGHNEQFF
TRBV5-1	-	TRBJ2-2	-	TGCGCCAGCAGCTTACTTGCGGGAGCAGGGGCCGCCGGGGAGCTGTTTTTT	CASSLLAGAGAAGELFF
TRBV10-2	-	TRBJ2-7	-	TGCGCCAGCAGTGATGAGCTCTACGAGCAGTACTTC	CASSDELYEQYF
TRBV6-4	TRBD2	TRBJ2-3	-	TGTGCCAGCAGCGAAAGCGGGAACGCAGATACGCAGTATTTT	CASSESGNADTQYF
TRBV19	-	TRBJ2-7	-	TGTGCCAGTAGTATACCTGGGGGCCAAATCTACGAGCAGTACTTC	CASSIPGGQIYEQYF
TRBV18	TRBD1	TRBJ2-7	once	TGTGCCAGCTCTCGGGGACAGGGAAACCTCCACTCCTACGAGCAGTACTTC	CASSRGQGNLHSYEQYF
TRBV6-1	-	TRBJ1-4	few	TGTGCCAGCAGTTATGGGCAGGGTGTTGAAAAACTGTTTTTT	CASSYGQGVEKLFF
TRBV6-1	-	TRBJ2-7	-	TGTGCCAGCAGCGTGGCGGGACAGACCTACGAGCAGTACTTC	CASSVAGQTYEQYF
TRBV28	TRBD2	TRBJ2-7	-	TGTGCCAGCAGTTTGAGTAGCGGGAGGGCCCTGTTATCCTACGAGCAGTACTTC	CASSLSSGRALLSYEQYF
TRBV5-1	-	TRBJ2-2	-	TGCGCCAGCAGCTTGGCTCCGGGACAGGGAACTAGCGGGGCGACCGGGGAGCTGTTTTTT	CASSLAPGQGTSGATGELFF
TRBV23-1	TRBD1	TRBJ1-5	-	TGCGCCAGCAGTCAACCGACAGGGGGCGCGGGTCAGCCCCAGCATTTT	CASSQPTGGAGQPQHF